The next 12 T cell receptor beta chains were all read from a single sample in a study of shared clonotypes between healthy human individuals. Libraries were prepared by immunoSEQ multiplex PCR; TCRdb keeps only in-frame clonotypes and omits some of them. The profile shows 950,000 to 1,100,000 clones, roughly 80% of them singletons. The sequenced sample consisted of memory CD4+ T cells sorted from blood. This sample's subset: CD45RA-negative fraction. The source is a young man in good health.

The CDR3: CASSPPQGVGSPLHF. The CDR3 bases are TGTGCCAGCAGTCCTCCCCAGGGGGTCGGTTCACCCCTCCACTTT. This chain joins TRBV28 and TRBJ1-6, with 7 bases identical to TRBD1. J lost 9 bases, V lost 5 bases, and 10 bases had no gene match. CDR3 length: 15 amino acids. The germline gives CDR1 MDHEN, CDR2 SYDVKM.

The chain joins TRBV5-1 to TRBJ2-5; possibly TRBD2 for D (7 bases). Trimming removed 4 bases from V and 5 bases from J, with 18 bases in between. This CDR3 comprises 15 residues. Germline V lookup: CDR1 SGHRS, CDR2 YFSETQ. The CDR3 loop reads CASSLRGGGEETQYF. In DNA, the CDR3 is TGCGCCAGCAGCCTTAGGGGGGGCGGAGAGGAGACCCAGTACTTC.

This clone was recorded once. This chain links TRBV5-1 with TRBJ1-2, with D unclear. Germline-derived CDR1 and CDR2 are SGHRS and YFSETQ. V lost 4 bases, J lost 8 bases, and 12 bases lay in between. The length of the CDR3 is 12 residues. CDR3 DNA sequence: TGCGCCAGCAGCCCCGATGCTTTCGGCTACACCTTC. Amino acid sequence: CASSPDAFGYTF.

The rearrangement joins TRBV27 to TRBJ1-2; 8 bases fit TRBD1. The CDR3 consists of 13 residues. V lost 6 bases to trimming and J lost 4 bases; unmatched junction nucleotides: 4. Germline CDR1 and CDR2: MNHEY and SMNVEV (reference sequence). Written as DNA, the CDR3 is TGTGCCAGCAGCGGACAGGGTGTCTATGGCTACACCTTC. It encodes CASSGQGVYGYTF.

The chain links TRBV6-5 to TRBJ1-1; weak D call: TRBD1 (5 bases). V shed 6 bases and J shed 5 bases, with 13 bases lying between them. Germline V gene data show CDR1 as MNHEY and CDR2 as SVGAGI. This CDR3 spans 13 amino acids. This chain's CDR3 is CASSRLGQTEAFF. The CDR3 nucleotides are TGTGCCAGCAGCCGTTTGGGGCAAACTGAAGCTTTCTTT.

The chain couples TRBV11-2 to TRBJ2-1; 7 bases are a match to TRBD2. This CDR3 contains 15 residues. Germline trimming cut 2 bases from V and 7 bases from J; bases unmatched to any gene: 8. Germline lookup yields CDR1 SGHAT and CDR2 FQNNGV. CDR3 nucleotide sequence: TGTGCCAGCAGCTTATATGCGGGAGCCGGAAATGAGCAGTTCTTC. This encodes CASSLYAGAGNEQFF.

The chain uses TRBV6-1 and TRBJ2-7; tentative D call: TRBD2 (6 bases). Germline CDR1 is MNHNS and CDR2 is SASEGT. Trimming removed 0 bases at V and 6 bases at J, with 15 bases between. This CDR3 is 15 amino acids long. In DNA form, the CDR3 reads TGTGCCAGCAGTGAAGCTGACCGTTGGGGGGTCGAGCAGTACTTC. It codes for CASSEADRWGVEQYF.

CDR3: CASSITSGNEQFF. Here the CDR3 DNA reads TGTGCCAGCAGTATAACTAGCGGGAATGAGCAGTTCTTC. V usage is TRBV6-1 and J usage is TRBJ2-1, with 9 nucleotides matching TRBD2. The trim removed 5 bases at V and 7 bases at J, leaving 3 bases unmatched. CDR1 and CDR2 from the germline V gene are MNHNS and SASEGT. The CDR3 runs to 13 residues.

V gene TRBV29-1 combines with J gene TRBJ2-7, with D possibly being TRBD1 (7 bases). The CDR3 is 16 residues long. The V and J ends lost 4 bases and 4 bases respectively, with 23 bases between them. CDR1 SQVTM and CDR2 ANQGSEA come from the germline V gene. The CDR3 protein is CSVGTKSPGQTYEQYF. The CDR3 DNA reads as TGCAGCGTTGGGACTAAGTCACCGGGACAGACTTACGAGCAGTACTTC.

This clone is a singleton in its sample. CDR3 residues: CASSQNEEPQHF. The CDR3 bases are TGTGCCAGCAGTCAAAACGAGGAGCCCCAGCATTTT. The chain recombines TRBV6-6 with TRBJ1-5; no reliable D call. The CDR3 is 12 amino acids. Looked up from germline, CDR1 is MNHNY and CDR2 is SVGAGI (reference sequence). V was cut by 5 bases and J by 8 bases, with 10 bases left in between.

V is TRBV2 and J is TRBJ2-5, with TRBD1 matching 9 bases. The CDR3 runs 13 residues. V was clipped by 6 bases and J by 4 bases; unmatched bases: 3. Per germline, CDR1 SNHLY and CDR2 FYNNEI. The CDR3 nucleotides read TGTGCCAGCAGAGCGACAGGGGGAGAGACCCAGTACTTC. Protein product: CASRATGGETQYF.

The chain uses TRBV11-1 and TRBJ2-7; tentatively, D is TRBD2 (5 bases). Germline V CDR1 and CDR2: SGHAT, FQDESV (reference sequence). The CDR3 sequence is 14 residues long. Trimming cost V 5 bases and J 3 bases, with 14 bases left between them. Here the CDR3 reads CASSLRGNYYEQYF. DNA of the CDR3: TGTGCCAGCAGCCTTCGGGGAAATTACTACGAGCAGTACTTC.